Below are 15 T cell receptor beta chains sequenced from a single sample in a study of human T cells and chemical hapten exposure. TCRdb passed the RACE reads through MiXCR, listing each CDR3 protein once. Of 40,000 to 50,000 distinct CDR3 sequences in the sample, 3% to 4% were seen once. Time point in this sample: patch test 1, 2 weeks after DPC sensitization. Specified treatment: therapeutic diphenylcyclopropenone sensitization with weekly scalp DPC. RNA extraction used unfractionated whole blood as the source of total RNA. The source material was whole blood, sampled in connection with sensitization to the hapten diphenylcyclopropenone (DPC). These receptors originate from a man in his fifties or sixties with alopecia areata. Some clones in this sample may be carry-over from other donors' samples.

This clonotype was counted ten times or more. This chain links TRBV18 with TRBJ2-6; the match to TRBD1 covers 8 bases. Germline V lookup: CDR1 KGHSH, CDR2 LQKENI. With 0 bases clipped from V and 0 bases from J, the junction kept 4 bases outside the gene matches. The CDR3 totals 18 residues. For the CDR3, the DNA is TGTGCCAGCTCACCACCTACAGGGGGTGGCTCTGGGGCCAACGTCCTGACTTTC. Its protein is CASSPPTGGGSGANVLTF. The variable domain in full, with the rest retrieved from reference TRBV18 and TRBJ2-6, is NAGVMQNPRHLVRRRGQEARLRCSPMKGHSHVYWYRQLPEEGLKFMVYLQKENIIDESGMPKERFSAEFPKEGPSILRIQQVVRGDSAAYFCASSPPTGGGSGANVLTFGAGSRLTVL.

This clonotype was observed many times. In DNA, the CDR3 is TGTGCCAGCAGCTTAGCGGGCGGGGCAGATACGCAGTATTTT. Translating it yields CASSLAGGADTQYF. The chain couples TRBV7-9 to TRBJ2-3; a possible D gene is TRBD2 (6 bases). Germline-derived CDR1 and CDR2 are SEHNR and FQNEAQ (reference sequence). This CDR3 contains 14 residues. V dropped 0 bases and J dropped 4 bases, with 8 bases sitting between them.

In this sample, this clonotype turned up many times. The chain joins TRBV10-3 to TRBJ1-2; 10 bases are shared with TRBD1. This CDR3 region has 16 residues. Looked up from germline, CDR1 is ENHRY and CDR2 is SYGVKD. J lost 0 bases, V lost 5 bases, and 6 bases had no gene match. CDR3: CAISSGTGASNYGYTF. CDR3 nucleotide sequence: TGTGCCATCAGTTCCGGGACAGGGGCTTCTAACTATGGCTACACCTTC.

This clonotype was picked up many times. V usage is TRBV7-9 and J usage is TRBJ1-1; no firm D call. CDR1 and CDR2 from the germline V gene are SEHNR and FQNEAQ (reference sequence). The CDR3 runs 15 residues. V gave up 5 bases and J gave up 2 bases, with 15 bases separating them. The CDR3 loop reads CASSPQVQANTEAFF. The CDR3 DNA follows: TGTGCCAGCAGCCCCCAGGTGCAGGCTAACACTGAAGCTTTCTTT.

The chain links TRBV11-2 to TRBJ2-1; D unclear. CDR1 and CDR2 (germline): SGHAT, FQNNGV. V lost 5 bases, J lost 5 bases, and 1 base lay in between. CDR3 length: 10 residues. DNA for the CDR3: TGTGCCAGCAGCCACAATGAGCAGTTCTTC. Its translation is CASSHNEQFF. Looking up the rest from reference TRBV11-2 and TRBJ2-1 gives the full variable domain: EAGVAQSPRYKIIEKRQSVAFWCNPISGHATLYWYQQILGQGPKLLIQFQNNGVVDDSQLPKDRFSAERLKGVDSTLKIQPAKLEDSAVYLCASSHNEQFFGPGTRLTVL.

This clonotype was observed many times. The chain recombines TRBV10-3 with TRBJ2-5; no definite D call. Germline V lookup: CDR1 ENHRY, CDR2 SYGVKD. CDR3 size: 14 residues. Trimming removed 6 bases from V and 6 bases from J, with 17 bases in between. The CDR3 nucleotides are TGTGCCATCAGGCCCCAAGAGCTCGAAAAGACCCAGTACTTC. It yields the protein CAIRPQELEKTQYF.

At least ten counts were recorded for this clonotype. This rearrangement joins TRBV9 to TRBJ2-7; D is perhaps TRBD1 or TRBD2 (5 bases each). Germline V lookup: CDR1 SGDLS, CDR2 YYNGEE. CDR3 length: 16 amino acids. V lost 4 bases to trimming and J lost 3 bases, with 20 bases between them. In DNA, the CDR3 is TGTGCCAGCAGCCCCCGTCCCGGGACGTCGTTCTACGAGCAGTACTTC. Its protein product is CASSPRPGTSFYEQYF. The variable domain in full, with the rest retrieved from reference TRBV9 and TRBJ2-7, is DSGVTQTPKHLITATGQRVTLRCSPRSGDLSVYWYQQSLDQGLQFLIQYYNGEERAKGNILERFSAQQFPDLHSELNLSSLELGDSALYFCASSPRPGTSFYEQYFGPGTRLTVT.

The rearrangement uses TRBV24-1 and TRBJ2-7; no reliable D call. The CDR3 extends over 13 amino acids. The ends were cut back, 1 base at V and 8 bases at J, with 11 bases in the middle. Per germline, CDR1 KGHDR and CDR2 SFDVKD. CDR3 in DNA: TGTGCCACCAGTGATTTAACGAATTCCAAGCAGTACTTC. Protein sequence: CATSDLTNSKQYF.

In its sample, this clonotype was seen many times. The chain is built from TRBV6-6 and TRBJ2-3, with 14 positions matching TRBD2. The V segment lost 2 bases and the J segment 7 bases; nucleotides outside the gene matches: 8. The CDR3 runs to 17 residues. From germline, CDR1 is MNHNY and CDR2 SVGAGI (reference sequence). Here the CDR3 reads CASSYPTSGRAGNTQYF. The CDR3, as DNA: TGTGCCAGCAGTTACCCGACTAGCGGGAGGGCCGGGAATACGCAGTATTTT.

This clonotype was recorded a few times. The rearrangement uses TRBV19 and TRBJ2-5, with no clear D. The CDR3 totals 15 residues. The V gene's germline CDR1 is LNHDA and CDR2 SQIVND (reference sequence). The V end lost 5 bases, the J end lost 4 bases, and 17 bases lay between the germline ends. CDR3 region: CASSLSVVSGETQYF. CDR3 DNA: TGTGCCAGTAGTCTCTCGGTAGTGTCGGGAGAGACCCAGTACTTC.

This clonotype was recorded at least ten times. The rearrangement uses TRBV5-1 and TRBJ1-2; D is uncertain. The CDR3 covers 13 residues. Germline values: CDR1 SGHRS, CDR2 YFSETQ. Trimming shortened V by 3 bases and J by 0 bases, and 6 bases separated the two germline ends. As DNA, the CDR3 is TGCGCCAGCAGCTGGGAATCTAACTATGGCTACACCTTC. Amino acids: CASSWESNYGYTF.

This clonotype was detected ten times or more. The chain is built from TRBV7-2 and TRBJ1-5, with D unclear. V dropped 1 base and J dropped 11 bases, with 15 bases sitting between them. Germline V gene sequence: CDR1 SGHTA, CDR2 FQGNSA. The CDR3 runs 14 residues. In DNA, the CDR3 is TGTGCCAGCAGCTTAGATTTCGCAGGTACAGCCCAGCATTTT. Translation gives CASSLDFAGTAQHF.

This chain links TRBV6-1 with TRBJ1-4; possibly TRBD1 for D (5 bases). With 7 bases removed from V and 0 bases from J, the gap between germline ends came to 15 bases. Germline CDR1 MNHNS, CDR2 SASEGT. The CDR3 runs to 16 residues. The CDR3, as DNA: TGTGCCAGCACCTCGGACACCTTCGCAACTAATGAAAAACTGTTTTTT. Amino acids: CASTSDTFATNEKLFF.

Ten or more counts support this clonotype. The CDR3 bases are TGCGCCAGCAGTATGAGCCCGGAGCGGCCTCTAGATACGCAGTATTTT. This gives the protein CASSMSPERPLDTQYF. The chain uses TRBV4-1 and TRBJ2-3, with D maybe TRBD2 (5 bases). The V end was cut by 6 bases, the J end by 5 bases, with 21 bases between. Germline V gene sequence: CDR1 MGHRA, CDR2 YSYEKL. The CDR3 sequence is 16 residues long.

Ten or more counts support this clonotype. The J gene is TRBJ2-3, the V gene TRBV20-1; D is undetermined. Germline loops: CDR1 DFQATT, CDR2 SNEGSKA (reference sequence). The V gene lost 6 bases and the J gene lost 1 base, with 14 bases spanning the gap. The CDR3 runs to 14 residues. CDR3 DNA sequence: TGCAGTGCCCCGCTTCCGGTGGGCACAGATACGCAGTATTTT. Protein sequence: CSAPLPVGTDTQYF.